Listed here is a single T cell receptor (beta chain). This CDR3 spans 14 amino acids. The V segment lost 4 bases and the J segment 7 bases; nucleotides outside the gene matches: 5. Germline CDR1 is ENHRY and CDR2 is SYGVKD. Only in-frame clones appear in the TCRdb table, and some are missing; sequencing was by immunoSEQ multiplex PCR. The table lists 90,000 or so clones, roughly nine tenths of them singletons, with over 13% in the top ten. This specimen belongs to a study of control samples from healthy donors and cancer patients. The receptor was derived from a woman aged 70-85 years in good health. Sequenced sample: blood. The chain couples TRBV10-3 to TRBJ1-1, with TRBD1 matching 11 bases. DNA of the CDR3: TGTGCCATCAGTGGGGACAGGGGGGAACATGAAGCTTTCTTT. Translating gives CAISGDRGEHEAFF.